The table lists the clone carrying this T cell receptor (beta chain) with a few counts. Its specificity is unknown. The data belong to a study of early T cells in non-severe SARS-CoV-2 infection. Study-level information: Chains stayed unpaired after sequencing of bulk RNA from unsorted whole blood. Notes on the study in general: VDJdb matches were skewed toward anti-spike CD8 T cell responses.

Researchers tagged individual cDNA molecules with unique molecular identifiers. TCRdb itself ran the 5' RACE reads through MiXCR, one entry per CDR3 protein. The table lists around 77,000 distinct CDR3 sequences, approximately 15% of them singletons, with around 3.6% in the top ten. Per germline, CDR1 SGHTA and CDR2 FQGTGA. The CDR3 is made up of 13 amino acids. Trimming stripped 3 bases from V and 1 base from J, with 6 bases between. The chain links TRBV7-3 to TRBJ1-1; D uncertain. Sequences were derived from whole blood, sampled at baseline. This receptor was identified in an adult who was a healthcare worker with PCR-confirmed SARS-CoV-2 infection or an uninfected control (not recorded which). CDR3 coding DNA: TGTGCCAGCAGCTTTTCGACGAACACTGAAGCTTTCTTT. Protein sequence: CASSFSTNTEAFF.